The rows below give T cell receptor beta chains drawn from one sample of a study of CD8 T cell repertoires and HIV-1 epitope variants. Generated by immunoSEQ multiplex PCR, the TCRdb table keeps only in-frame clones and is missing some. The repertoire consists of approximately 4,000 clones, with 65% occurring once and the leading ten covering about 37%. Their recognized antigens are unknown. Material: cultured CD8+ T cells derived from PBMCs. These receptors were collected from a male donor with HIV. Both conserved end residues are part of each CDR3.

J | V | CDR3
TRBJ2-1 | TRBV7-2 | CASSLVGGAYNEQFF
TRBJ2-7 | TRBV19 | CASSTRDRTTPYEQYF
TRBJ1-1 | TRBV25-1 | CATGAGGTEAFF
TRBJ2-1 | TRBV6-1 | CASSQASYNEQFF
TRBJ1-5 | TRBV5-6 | CASSSINQPQHF
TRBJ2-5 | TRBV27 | CASSLGLAGSRINQETQYF
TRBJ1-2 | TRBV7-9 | CASSSQAPDTF
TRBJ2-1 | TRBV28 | CASSHPAGAGYNEQFF
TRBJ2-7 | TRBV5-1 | CASSPVGSEQYF
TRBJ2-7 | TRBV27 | CASSSGQLLYEQYF
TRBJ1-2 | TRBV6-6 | CASSPQGGADGYTF
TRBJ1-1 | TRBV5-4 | CASSLQGGAEAFF
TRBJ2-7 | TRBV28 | CASSLVHGGEQYF
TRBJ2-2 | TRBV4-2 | CASSQGGGELFF
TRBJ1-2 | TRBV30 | CAWTAPTGGLVGYTF
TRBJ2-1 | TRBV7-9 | CASSFLAGLVGEQFF
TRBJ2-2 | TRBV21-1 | CASSKDGTSGRGWGGELFF
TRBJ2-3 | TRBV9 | CASSVEDGSTDTQYF
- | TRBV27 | CASSSSTGAYEQFF
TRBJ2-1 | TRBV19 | CASSEAGGSYNEQFF
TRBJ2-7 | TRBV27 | CASSLGGSEQYF
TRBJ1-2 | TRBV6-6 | CASSYPGDYGYTF
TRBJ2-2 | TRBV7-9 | CASSLKSSGELFF
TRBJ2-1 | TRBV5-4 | CASSLDGFGNEQFF
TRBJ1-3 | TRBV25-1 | CASSVGNTIYF
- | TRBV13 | CASSSSGSSYEQYF
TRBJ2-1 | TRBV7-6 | CASSPDRGFYNEQFF
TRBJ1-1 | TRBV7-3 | CASSSGRGSEAFF
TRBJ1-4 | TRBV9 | CASSATGTGNEKLFF
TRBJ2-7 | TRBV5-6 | CASSLLGNYEQYF
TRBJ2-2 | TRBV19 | CASSNWIQTTNTGELFF
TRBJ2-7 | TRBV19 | CASSPGLGGGQNYEQYF
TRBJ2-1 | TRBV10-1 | CASSDPLRTDEQFF
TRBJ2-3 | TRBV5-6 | CASSRAVSTDTQYF
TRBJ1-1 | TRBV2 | CASNPNTEAFF
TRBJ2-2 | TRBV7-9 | CASTGVTGELFF
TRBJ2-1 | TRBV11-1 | CASSLGEGSPSYNEQFF
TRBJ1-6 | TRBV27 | CASSSGTALHF
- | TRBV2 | CASNRDSYEQYF
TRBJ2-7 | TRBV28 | CASSSLGTEPYEQYF
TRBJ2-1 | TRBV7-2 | CASSVTGQGGHNEQFF
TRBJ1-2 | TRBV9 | CASSQDSNYGYTF